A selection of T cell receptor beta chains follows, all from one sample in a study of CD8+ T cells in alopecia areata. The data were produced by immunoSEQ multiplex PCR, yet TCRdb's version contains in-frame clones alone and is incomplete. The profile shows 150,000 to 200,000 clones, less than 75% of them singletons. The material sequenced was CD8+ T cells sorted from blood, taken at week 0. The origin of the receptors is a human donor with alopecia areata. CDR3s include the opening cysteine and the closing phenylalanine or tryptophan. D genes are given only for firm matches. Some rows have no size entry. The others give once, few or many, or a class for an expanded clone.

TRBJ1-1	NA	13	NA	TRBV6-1	CASEQRLNTEAFF	TGTGCCAGTGAACAGAGACTGAACACTGAAGCTTTCTTT
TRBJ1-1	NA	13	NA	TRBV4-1	CASSQGTHTEAFF	TGCGCCAGCAGCCAAGGGACCCACACTGAAGCTTTCTTT
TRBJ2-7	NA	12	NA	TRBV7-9	CASGRGAYEQYF	TGTGCAAGCGGGCGGGGAGCCTACGAGCAGTACTTC
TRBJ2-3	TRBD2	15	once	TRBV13	CASSKPGLATDTQYF	TGTGCCAGCAGCAAACCGGGACTAGCCACAGATACGCAGTATTTT
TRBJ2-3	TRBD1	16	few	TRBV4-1	CASSQDGDRGTDTQYF	TGCGCCAGCAGCCAAGACGGGGACAGGGGCACAGATACGCAGTATTTT
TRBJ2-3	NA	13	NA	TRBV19	CASSIGDTDTQYF	TGTGCCAGTAGTATAGGGGACACAGATACGCAGTATTTT
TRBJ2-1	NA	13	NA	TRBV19	CASRLNSYNEQFF	TGTGCCAGTAGGCTTAACTCCTACAATGAGCAGTTCTTC
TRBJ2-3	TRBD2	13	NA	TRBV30	CAWTSGGTDTQYF	TGTGCCTGGACGAGCGGGGGCACAGATACGCAGTATTTT
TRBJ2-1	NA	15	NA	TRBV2	CASSVVRTAYNEQFF	TGTGCCAGCAGTGTTGTTCGGACAGCGTACAATGAGCAGTTCTTC
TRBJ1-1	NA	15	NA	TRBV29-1	CSFTAGWMGNTEAFF	TGCAGCTTTACAGCGGGATGGATGGGGAACACTGAAGCTTTCTTT
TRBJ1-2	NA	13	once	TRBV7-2	CASSQGVADGYTF	TGTGCCAGCAGCCAAGGGGTGGCGGATGGCTACACCTTC
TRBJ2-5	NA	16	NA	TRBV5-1	CASSPSEQGPQETQYF	TGCGCCAGCAGCCCCAGCGAACAGGGTCCCCAAGAGACCCAGTACTTC
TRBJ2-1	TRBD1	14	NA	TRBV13	CASSLGRDSNEQFF	TGTGCCAGCAGCTTAGGCCGGGACAGCAATGAGCAGTTCTTC
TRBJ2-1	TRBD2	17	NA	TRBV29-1	CSVDPRLTSGGATEQFF	TGCAGCGTTGACCCTCGACTTACAAGCGGGGGGGCCACTGAGCAGTTCTTC
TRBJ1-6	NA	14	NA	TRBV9	CASRRDIHNSPLHF	TGTGCCAGCAGGAGGGACATTCACAATTCACCCCTCCACTTT
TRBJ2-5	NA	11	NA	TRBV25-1	CASKEGETQYF	TGTGCCAGCAAGGAGGGGGAGACCCAGTACTTC
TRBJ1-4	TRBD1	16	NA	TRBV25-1	CASSATGGGLNEKLFF	TGTGCCAGCAGTGCGACAGGGGGGGGGCTTAATGAAAAACTGTTTTTT
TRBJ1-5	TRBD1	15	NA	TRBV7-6	CASSLLATGVQPQHF	TGTGCCAGCAGCTTACTTGCGACAGGGGTTCAGCCCCAGCATTTT
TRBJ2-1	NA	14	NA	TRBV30	CAWTDGPVDNEQFF	TGTGCCTGGACCGACGGGCCGGTCGACAATGAGCAGTTCTTC
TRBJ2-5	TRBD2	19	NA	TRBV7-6	CASSSGWGLAGVIQETQYF	TGTGCCAGCAGCTCCGGATGGGGACTAGCGGGGGTAATCCAAGAGACCCAGTACTTC